This record looks at one TCR beta chain sequence and its context. Its matching antigen is unknown. The data stem from a study of T cells in Graves' hyperthyroidism and ophthalmopathy. Study-level results: Prediction of ophthalmopathy progression came a median approximately 6.5 months pre-onset. Stable hyperthyroidism and ophthalmopathy were separated using 13 V-J signatures.

Template material for amplifying TCR beta CDR3 regions consisted of RNA transcripts. The HTBI set primed first-round TCR CDR3 RT-PCR. Via MiXCR, TCRdb re-called the multiplex PCR reads, giving one row per CDR3 protein. This table has about 640,000 distinct CDR3 sequences, less than 25% appearing once. Ophthalmopathy cases met thresholds of Clinical Activity Score at least 3, NOSPECS grade at least 4 and duration under 3 months. Diagnosis rested on symptoms, serum thyroxine and TRAb, thyroid ultrasound, and orbital computed tomography. Sequences were obtained from blood. The TCR comes from a man under 40 with Graves' ophthalmopathy.

In DNA form, the CDR3 reads TGCGCCAGCAGCGGCTTGACTAACGGGAGGGCCCATGAGCAGTTCTTC. Protein: CASSGLTNGRAHEQFF. V is TRBV5-1 and J is TRBJ2-1; TRBD2 matches 8 bases. CDR3 length: 16 residues. The V gene's germline CDR1 is SGHRS and CDR2 YFSETQ. V dropped 4 bases and J dropped 8; count of bases not matched to a gene: 14.